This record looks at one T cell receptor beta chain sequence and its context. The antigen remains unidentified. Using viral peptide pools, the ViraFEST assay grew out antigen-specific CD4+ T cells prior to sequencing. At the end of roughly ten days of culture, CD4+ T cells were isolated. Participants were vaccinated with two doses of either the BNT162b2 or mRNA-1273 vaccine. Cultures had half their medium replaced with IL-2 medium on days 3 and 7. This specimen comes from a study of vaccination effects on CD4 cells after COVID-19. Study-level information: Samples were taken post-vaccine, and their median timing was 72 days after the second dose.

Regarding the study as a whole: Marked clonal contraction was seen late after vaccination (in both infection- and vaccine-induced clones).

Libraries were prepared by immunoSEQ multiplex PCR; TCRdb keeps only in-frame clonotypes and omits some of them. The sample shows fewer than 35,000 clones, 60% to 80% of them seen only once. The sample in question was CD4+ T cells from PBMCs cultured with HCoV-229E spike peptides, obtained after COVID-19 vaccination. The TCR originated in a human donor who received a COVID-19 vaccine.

This chain's CDR3 is CASSSGRRSSYNEQFF. DNA of the CDR3: TGTGCCAGCAGTTCGGGCCGTAGGAGCTCCTACAATGAGCAGTTCTTC. The chain combines TRBV6-6 with TRBJ2-1; D gene ambiguous. Germline V CDR1 and CDR2: MNHNY, SVGAGI (reference sequence). This CDR3 region has 16 residues. The V end lost 4 bases, the J end lost 0 bases, and 13 bases lay between the germline ends.